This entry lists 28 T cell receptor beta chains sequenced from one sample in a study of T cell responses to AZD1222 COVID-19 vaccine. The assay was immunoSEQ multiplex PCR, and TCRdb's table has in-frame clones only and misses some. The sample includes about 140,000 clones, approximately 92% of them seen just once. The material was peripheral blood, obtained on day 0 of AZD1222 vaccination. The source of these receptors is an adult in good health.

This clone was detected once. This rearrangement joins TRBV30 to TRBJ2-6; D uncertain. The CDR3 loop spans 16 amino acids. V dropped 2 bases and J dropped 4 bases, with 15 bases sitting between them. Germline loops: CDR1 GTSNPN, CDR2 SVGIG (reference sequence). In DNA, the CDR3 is TGTGCCTGGAGTTACGGTGTCTTCTCCGGGGCCAACGTCCTGACTTTC. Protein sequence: CAWSYGVFSGANVLTF. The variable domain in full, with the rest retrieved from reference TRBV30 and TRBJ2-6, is SQTIHQWPATLVQPVGSPLSLECTVEGTSNPNLYWYRQAAGRGLQLLFYSVGIGQISSEVPQNLSASRPQDRQFILSSKKLLLSDSGFYLCAWSYGVFSGANVLTFGAGSRLTVL.

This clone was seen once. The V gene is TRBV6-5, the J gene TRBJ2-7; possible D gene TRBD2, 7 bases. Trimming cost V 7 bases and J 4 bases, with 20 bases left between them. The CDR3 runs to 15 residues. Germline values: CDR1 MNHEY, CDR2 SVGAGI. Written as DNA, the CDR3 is TGTGCCAGCACAACCGCCCGGGGGGCAATGTACGAGCAGTACTTC. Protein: CASTTARGAMYEQYF.

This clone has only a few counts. Here the CDR3 reads CSARRNTEAFF. In nucleotides, the CDR3 is TGCAGTGCTAGAAGGAACACTGAAGCTTTCTTT. This chain links TRBV20-1 with TRBJ1-1, with D unclear. This CDR3 is built from 11 residues. CDR1 DFQATT and CDR2 SNEGSKA come from the germline V gene (reference sequence). V was clipped by 2 bases and J by 1 base, with 2 bases between them.

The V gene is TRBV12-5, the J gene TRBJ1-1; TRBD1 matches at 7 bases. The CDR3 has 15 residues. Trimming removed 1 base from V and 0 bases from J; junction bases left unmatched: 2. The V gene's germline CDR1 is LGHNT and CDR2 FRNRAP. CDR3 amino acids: CASGLGQGMNTEAFF. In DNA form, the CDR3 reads TGTGCTAGTGGTTTGGGACAGGGAATGAACACTGAAGCTTTCTTT.

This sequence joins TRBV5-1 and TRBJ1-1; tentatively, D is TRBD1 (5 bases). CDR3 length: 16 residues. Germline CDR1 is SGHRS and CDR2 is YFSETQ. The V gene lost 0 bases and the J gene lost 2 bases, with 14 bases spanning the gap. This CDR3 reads CASSLGGRTPNTEAFF. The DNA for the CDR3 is TGCGCCAGCAGCTTGGGGGGCAGGACTCCTAACACTGAAGCTTTCTTT. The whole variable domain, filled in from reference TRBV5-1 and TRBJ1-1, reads KAGVTQTPRYLIKTRGQQVTLSCSPISGHRSVSWYQQTPGQGLQFLFEYFSETQRNKGNFPGRFSGRQFSNSRSEMNVSTLELGDSALYLCASSLGGRTPNTEAFFGQGTRLTVV.

The CDR3 coding sequence is TGTGCCAGCAGCCTGCAAGCACAGGGGGCAGATAATTCACCCCTCCACTTT. Protein: CASSLQAQGADNSPLHF. The V and J genes are TRBV7-3 and TRBJ1-6; TRBD1 aligns across 9 bases. The V and J ends lost 5 bases and 5 bases, in that order; junction bases with no gene match: 10. Germline V gene lookup returns CDR1 SGHTA and CDR2 FQGTGA. The CDR3 is made up of 17 amino acids.

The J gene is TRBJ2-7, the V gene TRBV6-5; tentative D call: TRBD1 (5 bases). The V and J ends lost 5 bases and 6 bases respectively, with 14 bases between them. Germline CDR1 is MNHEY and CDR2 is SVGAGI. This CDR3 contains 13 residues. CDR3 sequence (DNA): TGTGCCAGCAGTAACTACAGGTCCCGCGAGCAGTACTTC. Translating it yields CASSNYRSREQYF.

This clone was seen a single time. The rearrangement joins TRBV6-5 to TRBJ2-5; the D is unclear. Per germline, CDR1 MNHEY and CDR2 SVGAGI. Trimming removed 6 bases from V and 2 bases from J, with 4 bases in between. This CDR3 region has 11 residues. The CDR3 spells CASREQETQYF. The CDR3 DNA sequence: TGTGCCAGCAGAGAGCAAGAGACCCAGTACTTC.

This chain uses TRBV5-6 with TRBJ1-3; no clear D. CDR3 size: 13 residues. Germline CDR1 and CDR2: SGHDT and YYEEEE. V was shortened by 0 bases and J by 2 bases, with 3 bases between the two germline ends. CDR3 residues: CASSLVPGNTIYF. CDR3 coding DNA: TGTGCCAGCAGCTTGGTGCCTGGAAACACCATATATTTT.

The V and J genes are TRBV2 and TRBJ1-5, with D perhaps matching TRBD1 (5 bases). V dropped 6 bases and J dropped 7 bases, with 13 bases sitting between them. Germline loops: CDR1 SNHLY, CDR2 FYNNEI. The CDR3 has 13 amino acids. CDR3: CASRWQGEQPQHF. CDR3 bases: TGTGCCAGCAGATGGCAGGGTGAGCAGCCCCAGCATTTT.

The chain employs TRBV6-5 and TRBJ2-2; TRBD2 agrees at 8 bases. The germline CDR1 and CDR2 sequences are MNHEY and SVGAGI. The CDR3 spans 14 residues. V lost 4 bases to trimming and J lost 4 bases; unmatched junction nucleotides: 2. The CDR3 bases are TGTGCCAGCAGTTCGGGAGGGGGCACCGGGGAGCTGTTTTTT. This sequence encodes CASSSGGGTGELFF.

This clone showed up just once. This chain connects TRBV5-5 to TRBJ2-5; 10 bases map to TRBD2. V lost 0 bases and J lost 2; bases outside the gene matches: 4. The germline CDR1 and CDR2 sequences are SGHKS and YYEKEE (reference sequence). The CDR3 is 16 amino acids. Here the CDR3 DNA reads TGTGCCAGCAGCTTGGTAGCGGGAGGTGTACAAGAGACCCAGTACTTC. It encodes CASSLVAGGVQETQYF.

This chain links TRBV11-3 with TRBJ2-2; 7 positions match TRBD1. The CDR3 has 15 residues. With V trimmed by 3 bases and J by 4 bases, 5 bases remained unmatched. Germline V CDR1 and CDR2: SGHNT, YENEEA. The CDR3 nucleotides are TGTGCCAGCAGCTTGAAGGGGGCGGCCACCGGGGAGCTGTTTTTT. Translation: CASSLKGAATGELFF. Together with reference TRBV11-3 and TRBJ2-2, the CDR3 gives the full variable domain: EAGVVQSPRYKIIEKKQPVAFWCNPISGHNTLYWYLQNLGQGPELLIRYENEEAVDDSQLPKDRFSAERLKGVDSTLKIQPAELGDSAVYLCASSLKGAATGELFFGEGSRLTVL.

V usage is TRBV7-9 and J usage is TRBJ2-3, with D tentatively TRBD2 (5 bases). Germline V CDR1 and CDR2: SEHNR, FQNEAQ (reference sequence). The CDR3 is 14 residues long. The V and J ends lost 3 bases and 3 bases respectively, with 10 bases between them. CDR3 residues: CASSFGLGTDTQYF. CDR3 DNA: TGTGCCAGCAGCTTCGGACTGGGGACAGATACGCAGTATTTT. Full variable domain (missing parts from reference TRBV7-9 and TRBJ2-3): DTGVSQNPRHKITKRGQNVTFRCDPISEHNRLYWYRQTLGQGPEFLTYFQNEAQLEKSRLLSDRFSAERPKGSFSTLEIQRTEQGDSAMYLCASSFGLGTDTQYFGPGTRLTVL.

The CDR3 reads CASRQDGAMNTEAFF. DNA of the CDR3: TGTGCCAGCAGGCAGGACGGAGCGATGAACACTGAAGCTTTCTTT. This chain joins TRBV6-4 and TRBJ1-1; D is unresolved. Germline CDR1 reads MRHNA; CDR2 reads SNTAGT. The V gene lost 6 bases and the J gene lost 0 bases, with 14 bases spanning the gap. The CDR3 has 15 residues.

CDR3 protein: CAWKRRSGNTIYF. DNA of the CDR3: TGTGCCTGGAAGAGACGCTCTGGAAACACCATATATTTT. The V and J genes are TRBV30 and TRBJ1-3; no clear D. This CDR3 has 13 residues. V gave up 4 bases and J gave up 0 bases, with 7 bases separating them. CDR1 is GTSNPN and CDR2 is SVGIG in the germline V gene (reference sequence).

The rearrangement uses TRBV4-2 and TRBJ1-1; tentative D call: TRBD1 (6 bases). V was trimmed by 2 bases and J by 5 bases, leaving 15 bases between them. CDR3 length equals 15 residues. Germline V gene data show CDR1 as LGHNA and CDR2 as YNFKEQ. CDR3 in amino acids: CASSQPQGRKTEAFF. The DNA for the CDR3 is TGTGCCAGCAGCCAACCCCAGGGGCGTAAAACTGAAGCTTTCTTT.

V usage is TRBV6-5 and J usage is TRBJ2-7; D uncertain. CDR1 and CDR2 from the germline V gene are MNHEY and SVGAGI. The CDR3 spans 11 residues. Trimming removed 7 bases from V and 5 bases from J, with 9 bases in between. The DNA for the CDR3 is TGTGCCAGCACGTGGGTCGACGAGCAGTACTTC. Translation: CASTWVDEQYF.

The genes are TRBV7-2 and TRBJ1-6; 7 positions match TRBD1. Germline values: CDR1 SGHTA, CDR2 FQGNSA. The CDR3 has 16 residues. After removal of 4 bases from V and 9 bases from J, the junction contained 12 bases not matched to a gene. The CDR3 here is CASSSTPGQLVSPLHF. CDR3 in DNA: TGTGCCAGCAGCTCTACACCGGGACAGTTAGTTTCACCCCTCCACTTT.

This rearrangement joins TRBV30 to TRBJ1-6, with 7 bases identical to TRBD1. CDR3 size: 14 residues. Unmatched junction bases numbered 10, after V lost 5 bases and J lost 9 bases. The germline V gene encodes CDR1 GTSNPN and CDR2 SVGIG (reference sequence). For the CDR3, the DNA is TGTGCCTGGGGAAACGGACAGGCAGCTTCACCCCTCCACTTT. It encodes CAWGNGQAASPLHF. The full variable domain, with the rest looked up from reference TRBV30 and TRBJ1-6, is SQTIHQWPATLVQPVGSPLSLECTVEGTSNPNLYWYRQAAGRGLQLLFYSVGIGQISSEVPQNLSASRPQDRQFILSSKKLLLSDSGFYLCAWGNGQAASPLHFGNGTRLTVT.

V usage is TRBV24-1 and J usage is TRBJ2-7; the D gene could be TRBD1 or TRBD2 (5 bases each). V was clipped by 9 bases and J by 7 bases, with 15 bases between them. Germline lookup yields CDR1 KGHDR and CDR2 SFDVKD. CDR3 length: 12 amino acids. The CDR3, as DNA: TGTGCCACCGCGGCAGGGAGTGGTGAGCAGTACTTC. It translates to CATAAGSGEQYF.

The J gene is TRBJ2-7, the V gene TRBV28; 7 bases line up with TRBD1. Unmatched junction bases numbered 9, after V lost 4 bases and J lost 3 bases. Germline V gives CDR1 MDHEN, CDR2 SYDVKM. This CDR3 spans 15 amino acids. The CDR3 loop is CASSSPGQRYYEQYF. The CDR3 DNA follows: TGTGCCAGCAGTTCCCCGGGACAGAGATACTACGAGCAGTACTTC.

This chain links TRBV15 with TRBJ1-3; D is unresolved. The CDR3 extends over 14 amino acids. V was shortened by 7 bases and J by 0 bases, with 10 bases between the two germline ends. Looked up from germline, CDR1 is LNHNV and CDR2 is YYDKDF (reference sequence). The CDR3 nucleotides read TGTGCCACCACCGAGTTCGGCTCTGGAAACACCATATATTTT. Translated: CATTEFGSGNTIYF.

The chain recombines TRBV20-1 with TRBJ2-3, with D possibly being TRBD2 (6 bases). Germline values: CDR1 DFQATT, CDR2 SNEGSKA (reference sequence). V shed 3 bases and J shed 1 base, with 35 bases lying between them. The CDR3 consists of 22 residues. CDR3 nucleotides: TGCAGTGCTAGTGCCCACGTCTTGAGGCGTGGCGGGGTCACTGGCGGCACAGATACGCAGTATTTT. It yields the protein CSASAHVLRRGGVTGGTDTQYF.

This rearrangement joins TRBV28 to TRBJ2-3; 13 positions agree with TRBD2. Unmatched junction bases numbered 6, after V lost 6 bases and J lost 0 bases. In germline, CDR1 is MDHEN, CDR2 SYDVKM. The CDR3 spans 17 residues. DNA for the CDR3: TGTGCCAGCAGCAAACTAGCGGGAGGGCCGAGCACAGATACGCAGTATTTT. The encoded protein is CASSKLAGGPSTDTQYF.

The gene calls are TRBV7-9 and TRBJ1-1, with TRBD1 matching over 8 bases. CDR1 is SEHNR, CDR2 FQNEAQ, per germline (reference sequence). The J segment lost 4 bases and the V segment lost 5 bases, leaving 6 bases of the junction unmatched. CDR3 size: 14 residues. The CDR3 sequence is CASSNSGQATEAFF. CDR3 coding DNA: TGTGCCAGCAGCAATTCGGGACAGGCCACTGAAGCTTTCTTT.

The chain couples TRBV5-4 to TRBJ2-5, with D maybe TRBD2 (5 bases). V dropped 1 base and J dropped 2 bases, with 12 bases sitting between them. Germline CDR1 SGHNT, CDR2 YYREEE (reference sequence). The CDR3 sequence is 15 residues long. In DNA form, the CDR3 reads TGTGCCAGCAGCTTGCGTCAAGCGGAGCAAGAGACCCAGTACTTC. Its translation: CASSLRQAEQETQYF.

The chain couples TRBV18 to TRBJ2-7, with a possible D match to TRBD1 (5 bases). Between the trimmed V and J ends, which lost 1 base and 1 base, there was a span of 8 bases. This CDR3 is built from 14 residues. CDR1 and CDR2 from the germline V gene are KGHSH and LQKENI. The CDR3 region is CASSPQAGSYEQYF. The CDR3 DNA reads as TGTGCCAGCTCACCACAGGCAGGGTCCTACGAGCAGTACTTC.